These T cell receptor beta chains were read from a single sample in a study of cytomegalovirus exposure and HLA in healthy donors. The data were produced by immunoSEQ multiplex PCR, yet TCRdb's version contains in-frame clones alone and is incomplete. The table lists about 170,000 clones, approximately 72% of them singletons, with about 2.5% in the top ten. Material for sequencing was PBMCs. These receptors all stem from a human donor in good health. Both conserved end residues are part of each CDR3. Each record gives: clone size, D gene, J gene, V gene, CDR3 protein, CDR3 DNA. D genes are given only for firm matches. Clone sizes are given selectively: once, few, many, or a class where the clone is expanded.

clone size: NA; D gene: NA; J gene: TRBJ1-1; V gene: TRBV21-1; CDR3 protein: CASRTGGNHDGTEAFF; CDR3 DNA: TGTGCCAGCAGGACAGGGGGCAATCATGACGGCACTGAAGCTTTCTTT
clone size: NA; D gene: NA; J gene: TRBJ1-1; V gene: TRBV6-1; CDR3 protein: CASSRQLPNTEAFF; CDR3 DNA: TGTGCCAGCAGTCGACAGTTACCGAACACTGAAGCTTTCTTT
clone size: NA; D gene: TRBD1; J gene: TRBJ1-2; V gene: TRBV4-1; CDR3 protein: CASSPGQRENYGYTF; CDR3 DNA: TGCGCCAGCAGCCCGGGACAGAGGGAGAACTATGGCTACACCTTC
clone size: few; D gene: NA; J gene: TRBJ1-2; V gene: TRBV29-1; CDR3 protein: CSAASSIGYTF; CDR3 DNA: TGCAGCGCCGCGTCCTCTATCGGCTACACCTTC
clone size: once; D gene: TRBD2; J gene: TRBJ2-1; V gene: TRBV7-9; CDR3 protein: CASKHPSAGEGNEQFF; CDR3 DNA: TGTGCCAGCAAACATCCTTCAGCGGGGGAGGGCAATGAGCAGTTCTTC
clone size: NA; D gene: TRBD2; J gene: TRBJ2-7; V gene: TRBV27; CDR3 protein: CASSLLLTSGGYEQYF; CDR3 DNA: TGTGCCAGCAGTTTACTATTGACTAGCGGAGGCTACGAGCAGTACTTC
clone size: NA; D gene: NA; J gene: TRBJ1-5; V gene: TRBV9; CDR3 protein: CASSVDPAINQPQHF; CDR3 DNA: TGTGCCAGCAGCGTAGATCCCGCTATCAATCAGCCCCAGCATTTT
clone size: few; D gene: TRBD1; J gene: TRBJ1-2; V gene: TRBV19; CDR3 protein: CASLGTGAENYKYGYTF; CDR3 DNA: TGTGCCAGTCTCGGGACAGGGGCTGAAAATTATAAATATGGCTACACCTTC
clone size: NA; D gene: TRBD2; J gene: TRBJ2-1; V gene: TRBV4-1; CDR3 protein: CASSRGLAGGVEQFF; CDR3 DNA: TGCGCCAGCAGCCGCGGACTAGCGGGGGGGGTAGAGCAGTTCTTC
clone size: NA; D gene: NA; J gene: TRBJ2-1; V gene: TRBV14; CDR3 protein: CASSLEASSYNEQFF; CDR3 DNA: TGTGCCAGCTCTCTGGAGGCTTCCTCCTACAATGAGCAGTTCTTC
clone size: NA; D gene: NA; J gene: TRBJ1-1; V gene: TRBV2; CDR3 protein: CASRVSGLGTEAFF; CDR3 DNA: TGTGCCAGCAGGGTTTCAGGTCTGGGCACTGAAGCTTTCTTT
clone size: NA; D gene: NA; J gene: TRBJ2-7; V gene: TRBV6-6; CDR3 protein: CASSYRVDKGYEQYF; CDR3 DNA: TGTGCCAGCAGTTACAGGGTGGACAAGGGCTACGAGCAGTACTTC
clone size: few; D gene: NA; J gene: TRBJ2-3; V gene: TRBV30; CDR3 protein: CAWSPRDTDTQYF; CDR3 DNA: TGTGCCTGGAGTCCTCGAGACACAGATACGCAGTATTTT
clone size: NA; D gene: NA; J gene: TRBJ2-7; V gene: TRBV5-1; CDR3 protein: CASSLGGTLSYEQYF; CDR3 DNA: TGCGCCAGCAGCTTGGGTGGGACTTTATCCTACGAGCAGTACTTC
clone size: few; D gene: TRBD2; J gene: TRBJ2-7; V gene: TRBV15; CDR3 protein: CATSSPGGLYEQYF; CDR3 DNA: TGTGCCACCAGCAGTCCGGGGGGGTTATACGAGCAGTACTTC
clone size: few; D gene: NA; J gene: TRBJ1-1; V gene: TRBV19; CDR3 protein: CASSIGGGYTEAFF; CDR3 DNA: TGTGCCAGTAGTATAGGGGGGGGTTACACTGAAGCTTTCTTT
clone size: once; D gene: NA; J gene: TRBJ1-5; V gene: TRBV2; CDR3 protein: CASSELRNQPQHF; CDR3 DNA: TGTGCCAGCAGTGAGCTCAGAAATCAGCCCCAGCATTTT
clone size: NA; D gene: NA; J gene: TRBJ2-6; V gene: TRBV9; CDR3 protein: CASSVGAPGSSGANVLTF; CDR3 DNA: TGTGCCAGCAGCGTAGGGGCACCGGGGTCTTCTGGGGCCAACGTCCTGACTTTC